The 10 T cell receptor beta chains listed next were all sequenced from one sample in a study of blood T cell repertoires in COVID-19. Profiled with immunoSEQ multiplex PCR; TCRdb holds only in-frame clones, not every one. The sample includes fewer than 200,000 clones, over 70% seen only once; the top ten take approximately 4%. Sequenced input: PBMCs or T cells enriched from blood (not recorded which). These receptors all come from a woman aged 45-65 years in a cohort exposed to, infected with or recovered from COVID-19 (not recorded which).

CDR3 sequence (DNA): TGTGCCAGCAGCTTTGGACAGGGGAGGTCTTTCTTT. Encoded protein: CASSFGQGRSFF. The V and J genes are TRBV5-8 and TRBJ1-1; 9 bases are a match to TRBD1. The CDR3 is 12 residues long. Germline V gene sequence: CDR1 SGHTS, CDR2 YDEGEE. V lost 2 bases to trimming and J lost 12 bases; unmatched junction nucleotides: 5.

This chain links TRBV28 with TRBJ2-7; the match to TRBD2 covers 8 bases. CDR3 length: 14 residues. V was pared by 3 bases and J by 2 bases, with 3 bases of the junction left unmatched. Germline assignment: CDR1 MDHEN and CDR2 SYDVKM. This CDR3 is CASSLTGGTYEQYF. The CDR3 nucleotides are TGTGCCAGCAGTTTGACGGGAGGGACCTACGAGCAGTACTTC.

The chain is built from TRBV19 and TRBJ1-4; D is unresolved. The CDR3 contains 17 residues. Germline-derived CDR1 and CDR2 are LNHDA and SQIVND (reference sequence). The ends were cut back, 0 bases at V and 0 bases at J, with 11 bases in the middle. CDR3 nucleotide sequence: TGTGCCAGTAGTATAGACAGAAACCTTGCAACTAATGAAAAACTGTTTTTT. Translation: CASSIDRNLATNEKLFF.

The chain uses TRBV28 and TRBJ2-1, with a tentative D call TRBD1 (6 bases). This CDR3 comprises 14 residues. Germline V gene data show CDR1 as MDHEN and CDR2 as SYDVKM. Trimming removed 3 bases from V and 6 bases from J, with 12 bases in between. The CDR3 loop is CASSFRGGSNEQFF. The CDR3 DNA is TGTGCCAGCAGTTTTAGAGGGGGAAGCAATGAGCAGTTCTTC.

This chain joins TRBV10-1 and TRBJ2-1; the D gene is possibly TRBD2 (5 bases). Trimming took off 5 bases at V and 7 bases at J, with 12 bases between the two ends. There are 13 residues in the CDR3. Germline assignment: CDR1 WNHNN and CDR2 SYGVQD (reference sequence). CDR3 sequence reads: CASSLTSGNEQFF. The CDR3, as DNA: TGCGCCAGCAGTTTAACGTCGGGAAATGAGCAGTTCTTC.

CDR3 amino acids: CSVDRGQDTEAFF. CDR3 DNA: TGCAGCGTAGACAGGGGGCAGGACACTGAAGCTTTCTTT. V and J are TRBV29-1 and TRBJ1-1, with TRBD1 identical over 10 bases. Germline assignment: CDR1 SQVTM and CDR2 ANQGSEA. Trimming removed 6 bases from V and 3 bases from J; junction bases left unmatched: 4. This CDR3 has 13 residues.

This clone has just a few counts. The V gene is TRBV30, the J gene TRBJ2-1; TRBD1 is a possible D gene (5 bases). V shed 4 bases and J shed 2 bases, with 9 bases lying between them. The CDR3 consists of 13 residues. The germline V gene encodes CDR1 GTSNPN and CDR2 SVGIG (reference sequence). The CDR3 reads CAWIRVPYNEQFF. Here the CDR3 DNA reads TGTGCCTGGATCAGGGTTCCCTACAATGAGCAGTTCTTC.

The V gene is TRBV5-1, the J gene TRBJ2-7; D is perhaps TRBD2 (6 bases). The CDR3 totals 15 residues. Germline lookup yields CDR1 SGHRS and CDR2 YFSETQ. V was clipped by 1 base and J by 5 bases, with 16 bases between them. The CDR3 sequence: CASSLSSRENHEQYF. The CDR3 DNA reads as TGCGCCAGCAGCTTGTCTTCCCGGGAGAATCACGAGCAGTACTTC. Variable domain in full (rest from reference TRBV5-1 and TRBJ2-7): KAGVTQTPRYLIKTRGQQVTLSCSPISGHRSVSWYQQTPGQGLQFLFEYFSETQRNKGNFPGRFSGRQFSNSRSEMNVSTLELGDSALYLCASSLSSRENHEQYFGPGTRLTVT.

This chain uses TRBV19 with TRBJ1-2; 7 nucleotides agree with TRBD1. Germline V lookup: CDR1 LNHDA, CDR2 SQIVND (reference sequence). The CDR3 spans 15 residues. V trimming: 3 bases; J trimming: 2 bases; junction bases outside the gene matches: 6. CDR3 loop: CASSIGTGANYGYTF. The DNA for the CDR3 is TGTGCCAGTAGTATTGGTACAGGGGCCAACTATGGCTACACCTTC.

The chain employs TRBV28 and TRBJ2-3; no reliable D call. The V gene's germline CDR1 is MDHEN and CDR2 SYDVKM. With 3 bases removed from V and 2 bases from J, the gap between germline ends came to 6 bases. This CDR3 is 13 amino acids long. Here the CDR3 DNA reads TGTGCCAGCAGTTTGAGCTCCACAGATACGCAGTATTTT. This codes for CASSLSSTDTQYF.